These 31 T cell receptor beta chains were sequenced from one sample in a study of CD8+CD57+ T cells in acquired aplastic anemia. Using genomic DNA as the template, TCR beta VDJ and CDR3 profiling was carried out. TCRdb fed the reads into MiXCR, producing one record per CDR3 protein. The sample consists of around 230,000 distinct CDR3 sequences, 61% of them appearing once. The sequencing input was sorted CD4+, CD8+, or CD8+CD57+ T cells (not recorded which) from PBMCs. The source is a human donor in good health.

This chain uses TRBV2 with TRBJ2-7, with D possibly TRBD2 on 6 matching bases. Germline-derived CDR1 and CDR2 are SNHLY and FYNNEI. Trimming removed 8 bases from V and 4 bases from J, with 15 bases in between. CDR3 length: 13 amino acids. CDR3 sequence reads: CASEGGNDYEQYF. In nucleotides, the CDR3 is TGTGCCAGCGAAGGAGGGAATGATTACGAGCAGTACTTC.

This clonotype appeared many times. The chain links TRBV4-1 to TRBJ2-7; 8 nucleotides match TRBD1. Trimming removed 3 bases from V and 2 bases from J; junction bases left unmatched: 12. The CDR3 runs to 17 residues. Germline CDR1 reads MGHRA; CDR2 reads YSYEKL. CDR3 region: CASSHGTGDRTTYEQYF. The CDR3 nucleotides read TGCGCCAGCAGCCATGGGACCGGGGACAGGACCACCTACGAGCAGTACTTC.

The count of this clonotype is one. For the CDR3, the DNA is TGTGCCAGCAGCGGGGACGCGGGGGGCGGGTCCTACAATGAGCAGTACGTC. Its protein is CASSGDAGGGSYNEQYV. J is TRBJ2-7 and V is TRBV7-3, with 8 positions matching TRBD2. Germline V gives CDR1 SGHTA, CDR2 FQGTGA. Trimming at V came to 5 bases and at J to 7 bases, leaving 19 bases not matched to a gene. This CDR3 has 17 residues.

V and J are TRBV7-6 and TRBJ2-7, with a weak D call TRBD1 (6 bases). Trimming stripped 3 bases from V and 4 bases from J, with 7 bases between. The CDR3 is 12 amino acids. Germline-derived CDR1 and CDR2 are SGHVS and FNYEAQ. Written as DNA, the CDR3 is TGTGCCAGCAGCTTTGACAGGTACGAGCAGTACTTC. Translation: CASSFDRYEQYF. Variable domain in full (rest from reference TRBV7-6 and TRBJ2-7): GAGVSQSPRYKVTKRGQDVALRCDPISGHVSLYWYRQALGQGPEFLTYFNYEAQQDKSGLPNDRFSAERPEGSISTLTIQRTEQRDSAMYRCASSFDRYEQYFGPGTRLTVT.

This clonotype turned up a few times. In DNA form, the CDR3 reads TGCAGTGCTACTCAGGGGTATGAGCAGTTCTTC. It translates to CSATQGYEQFF. The chain uses TRBV20-1 and TRBJ2-1; tentatively, D is TRBD1 (6 bases). With 4 bases removed from V and 8 bases from J, the gap between germline ends came to 9 bases. The length of the CDR3 is 11 residues. Looked up from germline, CDR1 is DFQATT and CDR2 is SNEGSKA (reference sequence).

This chain uses TRBV24-1 with TRBJ1-6; weak D call: TRBD1 (5 bases). CDR1 KGHDR and CDR2 SFDVKD come from the germline V gene. The CDR3 is made up of 14 amino acids. V was cut by 3 bases and J by 14 bases, with 16 bases left in between. The CDR3 loop is CATSDTDSMDALHF. The CDR3 coding sequence is TGTGCCACCAGTGATACTGACAGCATGGATGCCCTCCACTTT.

The J gene is TRBJ2-7, the V gene TRBV5-5, with 7 bases aligning to TRBD1. Germline trimming cut 4 bases from V and 2 bases from J; bases unmatched to any gene: 3. The CDR3 covers 13 residues. Germline CDR1 and CDR2: SGHKS and YYEKEE (reference sequence). The CDR3 region is CASSAGTAYEQYF. DNA of the CDR3: TGTGCCAGCAGCGCCGGGACAGCCTACGAGCAGTACTTC. The variable domain in full, with the rest retrieved from reference TRBV5-5 and TRBJ2-7, is DAGVTQSPTHLIKTRGQQVTLRCSPISGHKSVSWYQQVLGQGPQFIFQYYEKEERGRGNFPDRFSARQFPNYSSELNVNALLLGDSALYLCASSAGTAYEQYFGPGTRLTVT.

The rearrangement links TRBV29-1 to TRBJ2-7; unclear D gene. The CDR3 covers 12 residues. V lost 4 bases to trimming and J lost 5 bases, with 12 bases between them. Germline V gene data show CDR1 as SQVTM and CDR2 as ANQGSEA. The CDR3 protein is CSVGSVLHEQYF. In DNA form, the CDR3 reads TGCAGCGTTGGGTCCGTCCTCCACGAGCAGTACTTC.

This clonotype was seen a handful of times. The chain uses TRBV13 and TRBJ1-2, with a tentative D call TRBD1 (5 bases). Trimming took 2 bases from V and 6 from J, leaving 10 bases between them. From germline, CDR1 is PRHDT and CDR2 FYEKMQ (reference sequence). The CDR3 spans 13 residues. The CDR3 region is CASSLSTVHGYTF. The CDR3 nucleotides are TGTGCCAGCAGCTTATCGACAGTACATGGCTACACCTTC.

V is TRBV7-3 and J is TRBJ2-5, with unresolved D. This CDR3 region has 13 residues. CDR1 is SGHTA and CDR2 is FQGTGA in the germline V gene. The CDR3 here is CARHVDAQETQYF. The CDR3 DNA sequence: TGTGCAAGGCATGTCGACGCCCAAGAGACCCAGTACTTC. Variable domain in full (rest from reference TRBV7-3 and TRBJ2-5): GAGVSQTPSNKVTEKGKYVELRCDPISGHTALYWYRQSLGQGPEFLIYFQGTGAADDSGLPNDRFFAVRPEGSVSTLKIQRTERGDSAVYLCARHVDAQETQYFGPGTRLLVL.

In DNA form, the CDR3 reads TGTGCCAGTAGTGATCGACAGAGCAATCAGCCCCAGCATTTT. Residues: CASSDRQSNQPQHF. V and J are TRBV19 and TRBJ1-5; maybe TRBD1 (5 bases). The CDR3 totals 14 residues. CDR1 is LNHDA and CDR2 is SQIVND in the germline V gene (reference sequence). The V and J ends lost 5 bases and 1 base respectively, with 9 bases between them.

This clonotype is medium-sized (0.01 to 0.1%) in the sample. The J gene is TRBJ1-2, the V gene TRBV10-3; D is perhaps TRBD1 (5 bases). Trimming cost V 8 bases and J 1 base, with 17 bases left between them. The germline CDR1 and CDR2 sequences are ENHRY and SYGVKD. The CDR3 totals 15 residues. The CDR3 region has the DNA TGTGCCATCTCCCCGAGAGGGGATGTTAACTATGGCTACACCTTC. Translation gives CAISPRGDVNYGYTF.

This clonotype has more than one count but fewer than ten. This chain joins TRBV10-3 and TRBJ1-5; D unresolved. This CDR3 comprises 12 residues. CDR1 is ENHRY and CDR2 is SYGVKD in the germline V gene. Trimming took 3 bases from V and 10 from J, leaving 10 bases between them. The CDR3 region has the DNA TGTGCCATCAGTGATAACACCAGCCCCCAGCATTTT. It encodes CAISDNTSPQHF.

The V call is TRBV20-1, the J call TRBJ2-1, with D possibly matching TRBD1 (5 bases). CDR3 length equals 13 residues. The V gene's germline CDR1 is DFQATT and CDR2 SNEGSKA (reference sequence). The CDR3 nucleotides are TGCAGCGCGACAGCGAGCTCCTACAATGAGCAGTTCTTC. As protein: CSATASSYNEQFF.

This clonotype came up once. The chain is built from TRBV7-7 and TRBJ1-1; tentative D call: TRBD1 (6 bases). In germline, CDR1 is SSHAT, CDR2 FNYEAQ (reference sequence). This CDR3 comprises 13 residues. Trimming took 4 bases from V and 3 from J, leaving 9 bases between them. Here the CDR3 DNA reads TGTGCCAGCAGCTACAGGGAACACACTGAAGCTTTCTTT. Its protein is CASSYREHTEAFF.

This clonotype has a count of ten or more. The chain links TRBV7-9 to TRBJ1-1; no clear D gene. This CDR3 comprises 13 residues. CDR1 and CDR2 from the germline V gene are SEHNR and FQNEAQ (reference sequence). Trimming left V 9 bases short and J 2 bases short, with 13 bases between. The CDR3 loop reads CASSLSGNTEAFF. The CDR3 DNA follows: TGTGCCAGTAGTCTGTCCGGAAACACTGAAGCTTTCTTT.

The sample holds many counts of this clonotype. The V call is TRBV11-2, the J call TRBJ2-5; perhaps TRBD2 as D (6 bases). This CDR3 has 14 amino acids. Germline CDR1 and CDR2: SGHAT and FQNNGV. V was pared by 4 bases and J by 4 bases, with 13 bases between. The CDR3 region has the DNA TGTGCCAGCAGCTCCTCAGGGCGGGGAGAGACCCAGTACTTC. This codes for CASSSSGRGETQYF.

The chain combines TRBV7-9 with TRBJ2-5; 8 bases align to TRBD2. Germline V gives CDR1 SEHNR, CDR2 FQNEAQ (reference sequence). V dropped 2 bases and J dropped 1; count of bases not matched to a gene: 6. The CDR3 has 16 amino acids. CDR3 coding DNA: TGTGCCAGCAGCTTAATGGCTAGCGGGTTCCAAGAGACCCAGTACTTC. The encoded protein is CASSLMASGFQETQYF.

This CDR3 reads CSARTRGNEQFF. CDR3 in DNA: TGCAGTGCTAGAACCAGGGGCAATGAGCAGTTCTTC. This chain joins TRBV20-1 and TRBJ2-1; TRBD1 is a possible D gene (6 bases). The CDR3 runs 12 residues. Trimming shortened V by 2 bases and J by 6 bases, and 8 bases separated the two germline ends. Looked up from germline, CDR1 is DFQATT and CDR2 is SNEGSKA (reference sequence).

There are many counts of this clonotype. The genes are TRBV9 and TRBJ2-3; D gene unclear. V was trimmed by 0 bases and J by 6 bases, leaving 8 bases between them. The germline gives CDR1 SGDLS, CDR2 YYNGEE. The CDR3 length is 13 residues. The CDR3 sequence is CASSVVSGDTQYF. The CDR3 bases are TGTGCCAGCAGCGTAGTCAGTGGGGATACGCAGTATTTT.

J is TRBJ2-7 and V is TRBV2; possible D gene TRBD2, 5 bases. Germline V gives CDR1 SNHLY, CDR2 FYNNEI. V lost 7 bases, J lost 1 base, and 11 bases lay in between. The CDR3 has 13 amino acids. CDR3: CASKRGDSYEQYF. CDR3 in DNA: TGTGCCAGCAAACGGGGAGATTCCTACGAGCAGTACTTC.

This chain links TRBV10-3 with TRBJ1-5, with 9 bases lining up with TRBD1. The CDR3 has 17 amino acids. Germline CDR1 ENHRY, CDR2 SYGVKD. With V trimmed by 0 bases and J by 0 bases, 3 bases remained unmatched. The CDR3 loop is CAISESKTGGSNQPQHF. The CDR3, as DNA: TGTGCCATCAGTGAGTCGAAGACAGGGGGTAGCAATCAGCCCCAGCATTTT.

In its sample, this clonotype was seen a few times. The chain employs TRBV12-3 or TRBV12-4 and TRBJ2-7, with 8 bases that match TRBD1. The CDR3 consists of 16 residues. Trimming took 6 bases from V and 0 from J; bases not matched to a gene: 10. The CDR3 DNA follows: TGTGCCAGCAGACCTTCTCGGGACAGGACCTCCTACGAGCAGTACTTC. Translating gives CASRPSRDRTSYEQYF.

This clonotype has ten or more counts. The chain recombines TRBV29-1 with TRBJ2-7; 8 nucleotides match TRBD1. The CDR3 extends over 14 amino acids. Per germline, CDR1 SQVTM and CDR2 ANQGSEA. Germline trimming cut 6 bases from V and 1 base from J; bases unmatched to any gene: 8. CDR3 coding DNA: TGCAGCGTCGCCTCCGGACAGGGATCCTACGAGCAGTACTTC. Its translation is CSVASGQGSYEQYF.

J is TRBJ2-3 and V is TRBV20-1; 7 nucleotides line up with TRBD2. V shed 0 bases, J shed 7 bases, and the junction held 10 bases outside the gene matches. CDR3 size: 15 residues. The germline gives CDR1 DFQATT, CDR2 SNEGSKA (reference sequence). CDR3 amino acids: CSARDLAAGGYTQYF. CDR3 nucleotides: TGCAGTGCTAGAGATCTAGCGGCCGGAGGGTATACGCAGTATTTT.

This chain links TRBV2 with TRBJ1-1; D not resolved. Germline CDR1 SNHLY, CDR2 FYNNEI. This CDR3 has 11 residues. V lost 3 bases and J 8 bases, leaving 7 bases between the germline ends. The CDR3, as DNA: TGTGCCAGCAGTGAGCTGTTCGAAGCTTTCTTT. This codes for CASSELFEAFF.

Note on this clonotype: A junction end diverges from the germline sequence, so it may reflect a read error. J is TRBJ2-7 and V is TRBV15; D might be TRBD2 (5 bases). The CDR3 contains 14 residues. Germline CDR1 LNHNV, CDR2 YYDKDF (reference sequence). The CDR3 DNA sequence: TGTGCCACCAGCGGAGAGGGTTCAGACTACGAGCAGTACTTC. Protein product: CATSGEGSDYEQYF.

The chain uses TRBV6-6 and TRBJ2-7, with a tentative D call TRBD1 (6 bases). Trimming stripped 6 bases from V and 5 bases from J, with 14 bases between. This CDR3 comprises 13 residues. Germline CDR1 reads MNHNY; CDR2 reads SVGAGI (reference sequence). DNA of the CDR3: TGTGCCAGCAGGCCGGACAGTCAGGACGAGCAGTACTTC. It translates to CASRPDSQDEQYF.

The chain employs TRBV2 and TRBJ2-3, with D hard to call. This CDR3 is built from 14 residues. From germline, CDR1 is SNHLY and CDR2 FYNNEI. V lost 10 bases and J 6 bases, leaving 20 bases between the germline ends. The CDR3 DNA reads TGTGCCACCCCACGGGCAGTAGAAGGTGATACGCAGTATTTT. This gives the protein CATPRAVEGDTQYF.

This clonotype has a handful of counts. The chain is built from TRBV27 and TRBJ1-4; 8 positions match TRBD1. Germline V gives CDR1 MNHEY, CDR2 SMNVEV (reference sequence). CDR3 length: 14 amino acids. V dropped 2 bases and J dropped 10; count of bases not matched to a gene: 6. CDR3: CASSLQGAQGKLFF. For the CDR3, the DNA is TGTGCCAGCAGTTTACAGGGGGCTCAAGGAAAACTGTTTTTT.

Notes on this clonotype: With a much larger clone just one base away, this may be a read error. The chain joins TRBV6-5 to TRBJ2-1, with 9 bases matching TRBD1. CDR3 length equals 16 residues. J lost 5 bases, V lost 4 bases, and 9 bases had no gene match. Germline V gives CDR1 MNHEY, CDR2 SVGAGI. Here the CDR3 DNA reads TGTGCCAGCAGTTCCGGGACAGGGATAATCCACAATGAGCAGTTCTTC. Amino acids: CASSSGTGIIHNEQFF.